This T cell receptor (beta chain) was captured by sequencing in a study of cytomegalovirus exposure and HLA in healthy donors. The CDR3 contains 14 residues. Trimming stripped 4 bases from V and 3 bases from J, with 13 bases between. Germline CDR1 is SNHLY and CDR2 is FYNNEI. As concerns this clone: Its specificity is unknown.

The PCR contained 60 Vbeta and 13 Jbeta primers. Method: immunoSEQ multiplex PCR; TCRdb's copy keeps in-frame clones and lacks some. The sample has approximately 220,000 clones, over 60% seen once. Overall study findings and caveats: Specific recognition of CMV antigens was confirmed in vitro for a few chains (all CMV-associated). Despite most TCR sequences being rare, some public TCRs occurred in many donors.

Sequenced sample: PBMCs. The receptor comes from a man in his forties or fifties in good health and CMV-seronegative. The J gene is TRBJ2-7, the V gene TRBV2; a possible D gene is TRBD1 (5 bases). The CDR3 region has the DNA TGTGCCAGCAGTGTCCAGGGTTCCGTCTACGAGCAGTACTTC. It is translated as CASSVQGSVYEQYF.